This record concerns one T cell receptor beta chain sequence. Antigen specificity is unknown. Other DNA sequences in the same sample also yield this CDR3. V shed 6 bases and J 4 bases; nucleotides not matched to a gene: 4. CDR3 length: 14 residues. CDR1 LNHDA and CDR2 SQIVND come from the germline V gene (reference sequence). Some clones are missing from TCRdb's copy, which holds only in-frame ones; the method was immunoSEQ multiplex PCR. Here the sample spans about 2.4 million clones, 93% being singletons. The data originate from a study of shared clonotypes between healthy human individuals. Overall study results and limits: Among donors, clonotype sharing was expected to be affected by sequencing depth. Relative to their counterparts shared across all four donors, non-shared clonotypes exhibited diminished generation probabilities. Only blood samples were collected, and tissue repertoires likely differ.

The rearrangement uses TRBV19 and TRBJ2-2; 8 nucleotides align to TRBD1. The sample was naive CD4+ T cells from PBMCs. Subset of the sample: CD45RA+ positively selected. The clonotype originates from a man aged 18 to 30 in good health. Some clones in this sample may be carry-over from other donors' samples. Here the CDR3 DNA reads TGTGCCAGTAGCCTGGACAGGGCCACCGGGGAGCTGTTTTTT. Translating it yields CASSLDRATGELFF.